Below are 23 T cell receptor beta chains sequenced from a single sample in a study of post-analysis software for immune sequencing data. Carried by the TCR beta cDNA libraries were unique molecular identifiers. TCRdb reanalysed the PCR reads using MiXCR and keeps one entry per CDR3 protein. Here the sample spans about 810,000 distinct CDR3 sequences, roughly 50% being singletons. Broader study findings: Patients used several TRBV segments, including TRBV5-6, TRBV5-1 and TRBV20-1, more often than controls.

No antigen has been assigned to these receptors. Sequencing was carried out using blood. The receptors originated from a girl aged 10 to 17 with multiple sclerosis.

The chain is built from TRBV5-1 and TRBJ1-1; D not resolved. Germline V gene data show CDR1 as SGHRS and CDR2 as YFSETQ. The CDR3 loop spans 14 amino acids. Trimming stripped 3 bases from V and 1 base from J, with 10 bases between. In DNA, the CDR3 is TGCGCCAGCAGCTCTTTTCCACCGAACACTGAAGCTTTCTTT. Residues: CASSSFPPNTEAFF.

The CDR3 region is CASGLITGTTIPNEQFF. CDR3 in DNA: TGTGCTAGTGGTTTGATAACCGGGACTACCATCCCCAATGAGCAGTTCTTC. J is TRBJ2-1 and V is TRBV12-5; the match to TRBD2 covers 7 bases. V trimming: 2 bases; J trimming: 6 bases; junction bases outside the gene matches: 13. Germline CDR1 reads LGHNT; CDR2 reads FRNRAP. The CDR3 runs 17 residues.

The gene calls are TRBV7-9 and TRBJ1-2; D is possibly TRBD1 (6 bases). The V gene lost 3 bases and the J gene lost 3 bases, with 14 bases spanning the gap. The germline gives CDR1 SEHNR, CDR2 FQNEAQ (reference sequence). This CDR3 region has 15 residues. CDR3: CASSFSQGNDYGYTF. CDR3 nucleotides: TGTGCCAGCAGCTTCTCTCAGGGGAACGACTATGGCTACACCTTC.

The CDR3 DNA sequence: TGTGCCAGCAGCAGAGGATTTACCTACGAGCAGTACTTC. It specifies CASSRGFTYEQYF. This chain joins TRBV7-9 and TRBJ2-7; the D is unclear. The germline V and J ends were trimmed by 5 bases and 2 bases, with 10 bases remaining between them. Germline V gives CDR1 SEHNR, CDR2 FQNEAQ (reference sequence). This CDR3 spans 13 amino acids.

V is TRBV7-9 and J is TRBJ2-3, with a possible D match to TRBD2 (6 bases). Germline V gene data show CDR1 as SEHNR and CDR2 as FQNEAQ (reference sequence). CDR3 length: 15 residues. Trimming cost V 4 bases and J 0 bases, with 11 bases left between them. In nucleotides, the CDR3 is TGTGCCAGCAGCTCAACGGGACTTAGCACAGATACGCAGTATTTT. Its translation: CASSSTGLSTDTQYF.

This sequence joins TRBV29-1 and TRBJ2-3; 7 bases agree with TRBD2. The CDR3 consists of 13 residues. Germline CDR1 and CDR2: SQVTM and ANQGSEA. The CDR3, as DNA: TGCACTCTCGGGCGGACTAGAGGAGATACGCAGTATTTT. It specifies CTLGRTRGDTQYF.

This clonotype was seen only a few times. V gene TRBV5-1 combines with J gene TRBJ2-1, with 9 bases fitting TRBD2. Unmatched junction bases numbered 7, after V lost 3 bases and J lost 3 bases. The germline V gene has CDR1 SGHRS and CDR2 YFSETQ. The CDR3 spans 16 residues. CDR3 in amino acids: CASSSQGLADYNEQFF. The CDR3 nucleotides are TGCGCCAGCAGCTCCCAGGGACTAGCAGACTACAATGAGCAGTTCTTC.

CDR3 loop: CASSRSLGVPSGQETQYF. The CDR3 nucleotides read TGTGCCAGCAGCCGCTCTCTGGGGGTACCCTCGGGACAAGAGACCCAGTACTTC. The gene calls are TRBV14 and TRBJ2-5; D is possibly TRBD1 or TRBD2 (5 bases each). From germline, CDR1 is SGHDN and CDR2 FVKESK. CDR3 size: 18 residues. Trimming took off 4 bases at V and 2 bases at J, with 23 bases between the two ends.

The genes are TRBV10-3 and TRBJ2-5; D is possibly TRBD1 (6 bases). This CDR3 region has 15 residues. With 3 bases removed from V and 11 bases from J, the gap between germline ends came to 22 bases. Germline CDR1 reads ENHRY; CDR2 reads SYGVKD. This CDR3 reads CAISDRRTDSNEQYF. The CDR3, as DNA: TGTGCCATCAGTGACAGGCGGACAGATAGCAATGAGCAGTACTTC.

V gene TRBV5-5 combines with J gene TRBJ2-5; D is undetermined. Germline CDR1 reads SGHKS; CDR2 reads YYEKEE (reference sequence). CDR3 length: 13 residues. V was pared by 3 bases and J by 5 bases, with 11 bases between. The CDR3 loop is CASSSAPPETQYF. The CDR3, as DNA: TGTGCCAGCAGCTCGGCCCCCCCGGAGACCCAGTACTTC.

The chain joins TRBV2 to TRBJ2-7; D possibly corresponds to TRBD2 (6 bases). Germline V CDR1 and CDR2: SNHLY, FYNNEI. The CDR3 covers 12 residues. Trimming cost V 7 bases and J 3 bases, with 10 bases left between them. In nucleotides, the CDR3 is TGTGCCAGCAAATTCGGGGGCTACGAGCAGTACTTC. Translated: CASKFGGYEQYF.

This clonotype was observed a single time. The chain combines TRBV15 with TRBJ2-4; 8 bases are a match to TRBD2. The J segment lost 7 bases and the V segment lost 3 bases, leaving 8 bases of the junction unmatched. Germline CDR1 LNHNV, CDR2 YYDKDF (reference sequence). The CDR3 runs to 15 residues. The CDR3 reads CATSSGGAGDNIQYF. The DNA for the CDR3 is TGTGCCACCAGCAGCGGGGGGGCGGGGGACAACATTCAGTACTTC.

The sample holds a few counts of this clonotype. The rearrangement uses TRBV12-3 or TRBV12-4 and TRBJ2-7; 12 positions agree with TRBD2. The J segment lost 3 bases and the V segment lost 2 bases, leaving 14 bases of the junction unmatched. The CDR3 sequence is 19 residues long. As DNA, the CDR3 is TGTGCCAGCAGTTTACCTCCGGGACTAGCGGGCGTTACGATCTACGAGCAGTACTTC. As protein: CASSLPPGLAGVTIYEQYF.

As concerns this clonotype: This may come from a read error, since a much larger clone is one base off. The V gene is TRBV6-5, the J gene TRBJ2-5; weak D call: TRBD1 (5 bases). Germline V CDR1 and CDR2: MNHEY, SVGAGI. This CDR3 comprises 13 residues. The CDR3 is CVSSRTYQETQYF. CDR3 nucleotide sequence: TGTGTCAGCAGCCGGACATACCAAGAGACCCAGTACTTC.

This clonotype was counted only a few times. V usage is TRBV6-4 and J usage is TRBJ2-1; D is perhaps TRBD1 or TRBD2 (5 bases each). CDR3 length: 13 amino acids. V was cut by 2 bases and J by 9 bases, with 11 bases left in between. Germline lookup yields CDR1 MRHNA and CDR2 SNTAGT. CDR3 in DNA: TGTGCCAGCAGTGACGGCGATGGGGGTGAGCAGTTCTTC. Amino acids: CASSDGDGGEQFF.

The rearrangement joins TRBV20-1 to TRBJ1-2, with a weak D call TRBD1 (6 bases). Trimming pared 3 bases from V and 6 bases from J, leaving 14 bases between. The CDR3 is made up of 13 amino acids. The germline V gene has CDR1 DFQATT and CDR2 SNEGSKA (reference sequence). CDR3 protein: CSASPLPGDGYTF. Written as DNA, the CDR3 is TGCAGTGCTAGTCCTCTCCCAGGGGATGGCTACACCTTC.

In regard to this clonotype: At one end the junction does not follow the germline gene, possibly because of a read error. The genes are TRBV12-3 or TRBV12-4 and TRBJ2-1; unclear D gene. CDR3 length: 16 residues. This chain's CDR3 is CASSLPGRGSYNEQCF. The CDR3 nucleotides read TGTGCCAGCAGTTTACCGGGTCGTGGCTCCTACAATGAGCAGTGCTTC.

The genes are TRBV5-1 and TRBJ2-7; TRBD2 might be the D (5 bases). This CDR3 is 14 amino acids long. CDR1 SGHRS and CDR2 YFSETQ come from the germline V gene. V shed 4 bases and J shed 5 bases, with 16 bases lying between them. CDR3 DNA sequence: TGCGCCAGCAGCCAACCCAGTTTGGAGGACGAGCAGTACTTC. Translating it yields CASSQPSLEDEQYF. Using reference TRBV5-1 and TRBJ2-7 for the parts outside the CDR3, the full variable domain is KAGVTQTPRYLIKTRGQQVTLSCSPISGHRSVSWYQQTPGQGLQFLFEYFSETQRNKGNFPGRFSGRQFSNSRSEMNVSTLELGDSALYLCASSQPSLEDEQYFGPGTRLTVT.

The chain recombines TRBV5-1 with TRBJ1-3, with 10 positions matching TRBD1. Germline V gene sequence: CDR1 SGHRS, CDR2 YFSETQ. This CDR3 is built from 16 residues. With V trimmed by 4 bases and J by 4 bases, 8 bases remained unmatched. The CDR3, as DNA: TGCGCCAGCAGCGGAGGGACAGGGGATTCAGGAAACACCATATATTTT. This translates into CASSGGTGDSGNTIYF.

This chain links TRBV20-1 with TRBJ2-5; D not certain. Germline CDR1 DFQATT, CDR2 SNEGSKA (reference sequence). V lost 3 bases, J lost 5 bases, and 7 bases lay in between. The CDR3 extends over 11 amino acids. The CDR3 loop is CSASGVETQYF. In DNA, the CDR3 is TGCAGTGCTAGTGGGGTTGAGACCCAGTACTTC.

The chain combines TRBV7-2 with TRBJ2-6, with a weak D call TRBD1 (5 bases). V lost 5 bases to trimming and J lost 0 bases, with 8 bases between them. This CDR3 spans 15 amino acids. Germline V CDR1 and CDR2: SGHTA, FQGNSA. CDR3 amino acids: CASSTDSSGANVLTF. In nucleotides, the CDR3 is TGTGCCAGCAGCACTGACAGCTCTGGGGCCAACGTCCTGACTTTC.

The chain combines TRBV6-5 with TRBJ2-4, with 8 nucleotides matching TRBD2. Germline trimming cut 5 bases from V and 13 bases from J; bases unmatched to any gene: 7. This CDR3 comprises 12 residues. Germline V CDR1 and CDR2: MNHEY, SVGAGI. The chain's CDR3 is CASSTHSGKQYF. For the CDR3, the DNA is TGTGCCAGCAGTACCCATAGCGGGAAACAGTACTTC.

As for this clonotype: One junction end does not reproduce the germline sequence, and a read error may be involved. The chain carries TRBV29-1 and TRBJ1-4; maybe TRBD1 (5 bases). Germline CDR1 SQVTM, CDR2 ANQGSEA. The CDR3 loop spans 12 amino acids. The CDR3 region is CSVRGINEKPFF. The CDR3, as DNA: TGCAGCGTCCGGGGGATTAATGAAAAACCGTTTTTT.